This TCR beta chain was captured in a study of PD-L1 blockade in urothelial cancer. Germline loops: CDR1 MGHRA, CDR2 YSYEKL. V lost 0 bases and J lost 8; bases outside the gene matches: 8. This CDR3 region has 15 residues. Time point reported: peripheral blood 6 weeks after treatment start. Clones were read by immunoSEQ multiplex PCR, and TCRdb kept only the in-frame ones, dropping some. In the table there are about 66,000 clones, 88% of which are singletons. This material consisted of PBMCs, taken around atezolizumab (anti-PD-L1) treatment. This receptor was identified in a man aged 60 to 69 with urothelial cancer. The V gene is TRBV4-1, the J gene TRBJ1-1; TRBD1 agrees at 8 bases. The CDR3 here is CASSQEGAGGREAFF. CDR3 DNA: TGCGCCAGCAGCCAAGAGGGGGCAGGGGGCCGCGAAGCTTTCTTT.